The subject of this entry is one TCR beta chain. This specimen comes from a study of T cell changes during pregnancy in multiple sclerosis. Trimming stripped 4 bases from V and 1 base from J, with 13 bases between. Looked up from germline, CDR1 is SGHVS and CDR2 is FQNEAQ. The length of the CDR3 is 15 residues. Repertoires were generated with immunoSEQ multiplex PCR, while TCRdb's copy carries only in-frame clones and drops some. The data hold 65,000 to 85,000 clones, with approximately 93% observed a single time. V and J are TRBV7-8 and TRBJ1-1; D remains unclear. The sample consisted of CD4+ T cells from peripheral blood mononuclear cells, taken after pregnancy. The source is a female donor with multiple sclerosis, enrolled in a pregnancy study. CDR3 nucleotides: TGTGCCAGCAGCTCGTACGCCGGGAAGAACACTGAAGCTTTCTTT. It yields the protein CASSSYAGKNTEAFF.